One and the same sample provided the 16 T cell receptor beta chains below, sequenced in a study of chemoradiotherapy in HPV16-positive cancers. Repertoires were generated with immunoSEQ multiplex PCR, while TCRdb's copy carries only in-frame clones and drops some. Among approximately 13,000 clones listed, roughly 70% were seen once. Sampling was conducted from a patient who underwent chemoradiotherapy. These receptors originate from a human donor with HPV-associated anogenital cancer.

The rearrangement joins TRBV10-3 to TRBJ1-3, with a weak D call TRBD1 (5 bases). The CDR3 has 14 amino acids. The V end was cut by 7 bases, the J end by 0 bases, with 10 bases between. Germline CDR1 and CDR2: ENHRY and SYGVKD. The CDR3 coding sequence is TGTGCCATCACACGGGACGTCTCTGGAAACACCATATATTTT. As protein: CAITRDVSGNTIYF.

This clone was observed a few times. The rearrangement joins TRBV4-1 to TRBJ1-2, with D possibly matching TRBD1 (6 bases). Trimming stripped 5 bases from V and 2 bases from J, with 15 bases between. The CDR3 loop spans 15 amino acids. The V gene's germline CDR1 is MGHRA and CDR2 YSYEKL. The CDR3 loop reads CASSYPGQRNYGYTF. The DNA of the CDR3 is TGCGCCAGCAGCTATCCTGGACAGAGGAACTATGGCTACACCTTC.

The chain has TRBV7-8 and TRBJ1-2, with 9 bases aligning to TRBD1. The ends lost 5 bases at V and 7 bases at J; junction bases unmatched: 5. CDR3 length: 13 residues. From germline, CDR1 is SGHVS and CDR2 FQNEAQ. CDR3 sequence: CASSPQGAGGYTF. In DNA form, the CDR3 reads TGTGCCAGCAGCCCACAGGGGGCGGGTGGCTACACCTTC. Full variable domain (missing parts from reference TRBV7-8 and TRBJ1-2): GAGVSQSPRYKVAKRGQDVALRCDPISGHVSLFWYQQALGQGPEFLTYFQNEAQLDKSGLPSDRFFAERPEGSVSTLKIQRTQQEDSAVYLCASSPQGAGGYTFGSGTRLTVV.

The chain uses TRBV4-2 and TRBJ2-5, with D maybe TRBD1 (5 bases). Germline V gene lookup returns CDR1 LGHNA and CDR2 YNFKEQ. The V and J ends lost 1 base and 0 bases respectively, with 12 bases between them. The CDR3 runs to 16 residues. This CDR3 is CASSQVASGNQETQYF. The CDR3 region has the DNA TGTGCCAGCAGCCAAGTCGCCTCAGGGAACCAAGAGACCCAGTACTTC.

The chain employs TRBV9 and TRBJ2-5; D perhaps matches TRBD2 (6 bases). V lost 4 bases, J lost 3 bases, and 31 bases lay in between. Germline loops: CDR1 SGDLS, CDR2 YYNGEE. CDR3 length equals 20 residues. This CDR3 reads CASSPPPGHRLMGEEETQYF. CDR3 DNA: TGTGCCAGCAGCCCTCCCCCCGGACATCGGTTGATGGGGGAGGAAGAGACCCAGTACTTC. The full variable domain, rest sourced from reference TRBV9 and TRBJ2-5, is DSGVTQTPKHLITATGQRVTLRCSPRSGDLSVYWYQQSLDQGLQFLIQYYNGEERAKGNILERFSAQQFPDLHSELNLSSLELGDSALYFCASSPPPGHRLMGEEETQYFGPGTRLLVL.

V usage is TRBV21-1 and J usage is TRBJ1-2. TRBV21-1 is classified as a pseudogene. CDR3 length equals 12 residues. The CDR3 DNA reads TGTGCCAGCAGCAAAGGAGGGCAGGGCTACACCTTC. This translates into CASSKGGQGYTF.

The genes are TRBV20-1 and TRBJ1-1; possible D gene TRBD1, 6 bases. Trimming pared 5 bases from V and 4 bases from J, leaving 8 bases between. This CDR3 region has 11 residues. Germline CDR1 reads DFQATT; CDR2 reads SNEGSKA (reference sequence). Here the CDR3 DNA reads TGCAGTGCTGGACAGCCCACTGAAGCTTTCTTT. Its protein is CSAGQPTEAFF.

This clone has a single count. For the CDR3, the DNA is TGTGCCAGCAGCCCAGGGACCGCTTTGGACCACGAGCAGTACTTC. Its protein product is CASSPGTALDHEQYF. The J gene is TRBJ2-7, the V gene TRBV5-8; either TRBD1 or TRBD2 may fit D (5 bases each). V was shortened by 4 bases and J by 5 bases, with 19 bases between the two germline ends. Germline CDR1 reads SGHTS; CDR2 reads YDEGEE. The CDR3 runs 15 residues.

By proportion, this clone is medium-sized (0.01 to 0.1%). V and J are TRBV4-3 and TRBJ1-5; D remains ambiguous. The CDR3 covers 15 residues. The ends were cut back, 3 bases at V and 1 base at J, with 10 bases in the middle. The germline gives CDR1 LGHNA, CDR2 YSLEER. The CDR3 nucleotides read TGCGCCAGCAGCCAGTCCCAGCTCAGCAATCAGCCCCAGCATTTT. It is translated as CASSQSQLSNQPQHF.

The chain is built from TRBV19 and TRBJ1-1; TRBD1 might be the D (5 bases). The germline V and J ends were trimmed by 7 bases and 2 bases, with 14 bases remaining between them. Germline V gene sequence: CDR1 LNHDA, CDR2 SQIVND (reference sequence). The CDR3 extends over 14 amino acids. Here the CDR3 DNA reads TGTGCCAGTAATGAAGGGGAAGTAAACACTGAAGCTTTCTTT. This sequence encodes CASNEGEVNTEAFF.

The J gene is TRBJ2-3, the V gene TRBV7-3; D is unresolved. CDR1 is SGHTA and CDR2 is FQGTGA in the germline V gene. V was pared by 1 base and J by 5 bases, with 4 bases between. This CDR3 has 12 amino acids. CDR3 in amino acids: CASSLIGDTQYF. The CDR3 bases are TGTGCCAGCAGCTTAATCGGAGATACGCAGTATTTT.

CDR3 bases: TGTGCCAGTAGTATAGTAGCCTTGAACACTGAAGCTTTCTTT. Its translation is CASSIVALNTEAFF. The J gene is TRBJ1-1, the V gene TRBV19; D call uncertain. Per the germline V gene, CDR1 is LNHDA and CDR2 is SQIVND (reference sequence). There are 14 residues in the CDR3. Trimming removed 1 base from V and 0 bases from J, with 6 bases in between.

This clone was found a few times. The rearrangement uses TRBV18 and TRBJ2-3; 11 positions match TRBD2. V shed 4 bases and J 1 base; nucleotides not matched to a gene: 7. From germline, CDR1 is KGHSH and CDR2 LQKENI. This CDR3 region has 17 residues. The CDR3, as DNA: TGTGCCAGCTCACAAACCCTAGCGGGAGGAGGCACAGATACGCAGTATTTT. Protein product: CASSQTLAGGGTDTQYF.

In this sample, this clone turned up once. The genes are TRBV19 and TRBJ2-5; 7 bases map to TRBD1. The CDR3 contains 16 residues. J lost 1 base, V lost 1 base, and 6 bases had no gene match. Germline CDR1 reads LNHDA; CDR2 reads SQIVND (reference sequence). This chain's CDR3 is CASSIAGTEPQETQYF. As DNA, the CDR3 is TGTGCCAGTAGTATAGCCGGGACAGAACCCCAAGAGACCCAGTACTTC.

A few counts support this clone. V gene TRBV7-2 combines with J gene TRBJ2-1; no clear D gene. The CDR3 is made up of 11 amino acids. CDR1 and CDR2 (germline): SGHTA, FQGNSA. Trimming removed 5 bases from V and 4 bases from J, with 3 bases in between. CDR3 residues: CASSPYNEQFF. DNA for the CDR3: TGTGCCAGCAGCCCGTACAATGAGCAGTTCTTC.

The count of this clone is one. This chain connects TRBV28 to TRBJ2-7; D is perhaps TRBD1 (5 bases). Germline-derived CDR1 and CDR2 are MDHEN and SYDVKM. This CDR3 comprises 14 residues. Trimming pared 2 bases from V and 3 bases from J, leaving 11 bases between. The CDR3 coding sequence is TGTGCCAGCAGTTTACCAGGGTCCCACTACGAGCAGTACTTC. Amino acid sequence: CASSLPGSHYEQYF.